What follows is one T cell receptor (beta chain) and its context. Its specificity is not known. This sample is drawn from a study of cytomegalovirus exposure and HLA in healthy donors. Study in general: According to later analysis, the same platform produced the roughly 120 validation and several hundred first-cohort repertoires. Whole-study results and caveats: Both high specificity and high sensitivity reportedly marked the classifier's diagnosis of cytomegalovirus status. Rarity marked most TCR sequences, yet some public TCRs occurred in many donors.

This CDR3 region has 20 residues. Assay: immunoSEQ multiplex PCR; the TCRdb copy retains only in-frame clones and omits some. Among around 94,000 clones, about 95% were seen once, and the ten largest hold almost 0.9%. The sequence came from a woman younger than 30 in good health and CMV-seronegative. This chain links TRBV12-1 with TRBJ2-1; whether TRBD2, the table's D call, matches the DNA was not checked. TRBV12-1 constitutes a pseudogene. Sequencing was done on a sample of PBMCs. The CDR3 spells CASSLDSIAGGRGSYNEQFF. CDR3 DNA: TGTGCCAGCAGCTTGGACAGCATAGCGGGAGGTCGGGGGTCCTACAATGAGCAGTTCTTC.